This TCR beta chain was obtained from a study of T cells in Graves' hyperthyroidism and ophthalmopathy. For the study at large: Once the initial diagnosis was made, peripheral blood was obtained before any treatment. Overall study findings and caveats: Most clonotypes expanded in thyroid above 0.001 were likewise present in blood.

The hyperthyroidism patients had all been newly diagnosed, and their disease duration was under 2 months. Their ages ranged from 18 to 65 years. The CDR3 is 14 residues long. From germline, CDR1 is MGHRA and CDR2 YSYEKL. Germline trimming cut 4 bases from V and 2 bases from J; bases unmatched to any gene: 3. Worth noting for this clonotype: The antigen remains undetermined.

From RNA transcripts, TCR beta CDR3 regions were amplified. TCR CDR3 underwent first-round RT-PCR with the HTBI primer set. A single record per CDR3 protein comes from TCRdb applying MiXCR to the multiplex PCR reads. The top ten clones hold approximately 25% of a sample with about 520,000 distinct CDR3 sequences, under 25% of them seen once. V usage is TRBV4-1 and J usage is TRBJ1-1, with 8 bases matching TRBD1. This TCR was recovered from a man aged 18 to 29 with Graves' hyperthyroidism. Sample: blood. DNA of the CDR3: TGCGCCAGCAGCCCAGGGGGCTCAAACACTGAAGCTTTCTTT. Its protein is CASSPGGSNTEAFF.